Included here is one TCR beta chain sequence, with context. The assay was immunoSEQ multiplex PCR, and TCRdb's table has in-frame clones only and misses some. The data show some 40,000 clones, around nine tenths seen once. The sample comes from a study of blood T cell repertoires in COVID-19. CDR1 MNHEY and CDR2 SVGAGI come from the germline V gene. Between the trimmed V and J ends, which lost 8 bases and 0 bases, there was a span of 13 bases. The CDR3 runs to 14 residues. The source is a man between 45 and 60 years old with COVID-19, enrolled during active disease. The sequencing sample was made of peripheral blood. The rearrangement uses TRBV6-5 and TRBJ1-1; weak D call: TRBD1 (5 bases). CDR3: CASQARQLNTEAFF. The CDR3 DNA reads TGTGCCAGCCAAGCCCGACAGTTGAACACTGAAGCTTTCTTT.